These T cell receptor beta chains were read from a single sample in a study of CD8 T cells in Susac syndrome. TCRdb re-called the immunoSEQ multiplex PCR reads with MiXCR, one entry per CDR3 protein. The sample lists tens of thousands of distinct CDR3 sequences, 90% to 95% occurring once. Source material: CD8+ T cells from PBMCs. The receptors were gathered from a human donor with Susac syndrome. The CDR3 runs from the conserved cysteine through the conserved F or W. A D gene is named only where the DNA matches it firmly. Clone size appears in some rows only: once, few, many, or a class for an expanded clone.

CDR3: CASRPPTPSDGYTF; DNA: TGTGCCAGCAGACCGCCGACCCCTTCTGATGGCTACACCTTC; length: 14; J: TRBJ1-2; V: TRBV12-3/TRBV12-4; D: NA; size: few
CDR3: CSARDPGTGANVLTF; DNA: TGCAGTGCTAGAGACCCAGGAACTGGGGCCAACGTCCTGACTTTC; length: 15; J: TRBJ2-6; V: TRBV20-1; D: NA; size: NA
CDR3: CASSLWTDTDTQYF; DNA: TGTGCCAGCAGCTTGTGGACCGACACAGATACGCAGTATTTT; length: 14; J: TRBJ2-3; V: TRBV5-6; D: NA; size: NA
CDR3: CASSQDLSGAGDRYEQYF; DNA: TGCGCCAGCAGCCAAGATCTGTCAGGAGCGGGAGATCGCTACGAGCAGTACTTC; length: 18; J: TRBJ2-7; V: TRBV4-1; D: TRBD2; size: few
CDR3: CATSRNSGGAGDTQYF; DNA: TGTGCCACCAGCAGAAATAGCGGGGGGGCGGGAGATACGCAGTATTTT; length: 16; J: TRBJ2-3; V: TRBV15; D: TRBD2; size: NA
CDR3: CASSQEMASGRYNEQFF; DNA: TGCGCCAGCAGCCAAGAGATGGCTAGCGGGCGGTACAATGAGCAGTTCTTC; length: 17; J: TRBJ2-1; V: TRBV4-3; D: TRBD2; size: NA
CDR3: CASSLAAQGNHEQYF; DNA: TGTGCCAGCAGTTTGGCGGCACAGGGGAACCACGAGCAGTACTTC; length: 15; J: TRBJ2-7; V: TRBV12-3/TRBV12-4; D: TRBD1; size: NA
CDR3: CASSRIRGDNTGELFF; DNA: TGTGCCAGCTCACGAATCCGGGGGGACAACACCGGGGAGCTGTTTTTT; length: 16; J: TRBJ2-2; V: TRBV18; D: TRBD2; size: NA
CDR3: CASSVGPSVMGSGQFF; DNA: TGCGCCAGCAGCGTGGGACCTAGCGTCATGGGTAGTGGGCAGTTCTTC; length: 16; J: TRBJ2-1; V: TRBV5-1; D: NA; size: once
CDR3: CASSQDRGPYEQYF; DNA: TGCGCCAGCAGCCAGGACAGGGGCCCCTACGAGCAGTACTTC; length: 14; J: TRBJ2-7; V: TRBV4-1; D: TRBD1; size: NA
CDR3: CASSQDRAYEQYF; DNA: TGTGCCAGCAGCCAAGACAGGGCATACGAGCAGTACTTC; length: 13; J: TRBJ2-7; V: TRBV3-1; D: NA; size: NA
CDR3: CASSEEGAGTETQYF; DNA: TGTGCCAGCAGTGAAGAAGGCGCGGGAACAGAGACCCAGTACTTC; length: 15; J: TRBJ2-5; V: TRBV2; D: NA; size: NA
CDR3: CASSLGGDETQYF; DNA: TGTGCCAGCAGCTTAGGGGGAGATGAGACCCAGTACTTC; length: 13; J: TRBJ2-5; V: TRBV7-9; D: NA; size: NA